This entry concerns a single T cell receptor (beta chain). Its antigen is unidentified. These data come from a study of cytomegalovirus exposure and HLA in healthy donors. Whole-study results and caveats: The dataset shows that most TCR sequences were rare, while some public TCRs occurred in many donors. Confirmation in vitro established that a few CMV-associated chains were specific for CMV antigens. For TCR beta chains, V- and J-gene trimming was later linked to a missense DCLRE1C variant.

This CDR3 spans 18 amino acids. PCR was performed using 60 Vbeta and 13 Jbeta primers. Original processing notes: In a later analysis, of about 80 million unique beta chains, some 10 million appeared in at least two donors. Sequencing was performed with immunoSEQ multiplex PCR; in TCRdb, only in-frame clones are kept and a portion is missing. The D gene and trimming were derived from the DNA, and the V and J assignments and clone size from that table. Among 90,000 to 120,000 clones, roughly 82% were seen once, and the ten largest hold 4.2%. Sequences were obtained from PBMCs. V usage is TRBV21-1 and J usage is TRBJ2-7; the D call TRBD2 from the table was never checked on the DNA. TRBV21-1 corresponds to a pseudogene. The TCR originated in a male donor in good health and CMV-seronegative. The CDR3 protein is CASSKARTSGRLSYEQYF. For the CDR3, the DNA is TGTGCCAGCAGCAAAGCGCGGACTAGCGGGAGACTCTCCTACGAGCAGTACTTC.